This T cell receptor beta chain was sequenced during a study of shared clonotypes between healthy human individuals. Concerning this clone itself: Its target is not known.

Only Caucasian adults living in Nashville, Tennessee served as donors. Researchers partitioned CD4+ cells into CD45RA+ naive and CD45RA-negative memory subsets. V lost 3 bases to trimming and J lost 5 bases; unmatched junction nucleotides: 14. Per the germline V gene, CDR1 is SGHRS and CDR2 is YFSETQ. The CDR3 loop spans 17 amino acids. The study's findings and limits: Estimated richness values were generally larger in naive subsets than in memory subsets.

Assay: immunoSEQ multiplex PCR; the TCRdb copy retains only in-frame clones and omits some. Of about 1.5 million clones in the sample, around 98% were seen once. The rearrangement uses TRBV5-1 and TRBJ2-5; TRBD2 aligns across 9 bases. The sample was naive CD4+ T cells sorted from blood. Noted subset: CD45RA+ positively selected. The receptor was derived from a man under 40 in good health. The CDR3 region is CASSSLASRGRGETQYF. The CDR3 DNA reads TGCGCCAGCAGCTCCTTAGCTTCTCGCGGGAGGGGGGAGACCCAGTACTTC.